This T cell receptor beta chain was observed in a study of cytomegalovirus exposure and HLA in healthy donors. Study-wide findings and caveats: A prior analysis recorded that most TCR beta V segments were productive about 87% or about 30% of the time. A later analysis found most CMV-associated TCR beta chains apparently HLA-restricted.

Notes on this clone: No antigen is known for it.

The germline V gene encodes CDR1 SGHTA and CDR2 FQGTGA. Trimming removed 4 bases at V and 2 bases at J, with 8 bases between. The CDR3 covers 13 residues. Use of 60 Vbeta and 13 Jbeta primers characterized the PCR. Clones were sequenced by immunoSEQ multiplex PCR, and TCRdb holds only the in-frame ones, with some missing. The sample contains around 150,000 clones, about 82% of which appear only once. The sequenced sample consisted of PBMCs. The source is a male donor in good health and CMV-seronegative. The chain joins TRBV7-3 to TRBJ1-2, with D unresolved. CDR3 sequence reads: CASSSTPNYGYTF. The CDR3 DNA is TGTGCCAGCAGCTCGACACCGAACTATGGCTACACCTTC.